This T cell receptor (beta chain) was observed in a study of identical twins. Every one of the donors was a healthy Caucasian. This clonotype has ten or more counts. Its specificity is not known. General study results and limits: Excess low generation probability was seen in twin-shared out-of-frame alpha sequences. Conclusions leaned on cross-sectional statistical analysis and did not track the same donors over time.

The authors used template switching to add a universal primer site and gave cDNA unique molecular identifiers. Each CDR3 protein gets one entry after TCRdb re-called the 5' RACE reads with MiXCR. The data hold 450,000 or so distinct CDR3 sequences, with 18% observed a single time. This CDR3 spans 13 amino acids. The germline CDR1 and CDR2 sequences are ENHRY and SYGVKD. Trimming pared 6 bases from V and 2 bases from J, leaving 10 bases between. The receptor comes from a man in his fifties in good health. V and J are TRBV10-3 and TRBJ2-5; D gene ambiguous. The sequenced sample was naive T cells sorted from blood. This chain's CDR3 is CAISAQAQETQYF. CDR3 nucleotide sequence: TGTGCCATCAGCGCTCAAGCGCAAGAGACCCAGTACTTC.